This T cell receptor beta chain is drawn from a study of blood T cell repertoires in COVID-19. Study-wide context: COVID-19 samples, acute and convalescent, were from the United States, Italy and Spain. Nucleic acid was either cDNA or gDNA, and it came from T cells, B-cell-depleted T cells, or PBMCs.

The germline CDR1 and CDR2 sequences are KGHSH and LQKENI. V was clipped by 5 bases and J by 8 bases, with 12 bases between them. The CDR3 runs 12 residues. This clone has a handful of counts. Study processing details: Estimated nucleated cell counts came from reference gene primer amplification. Assay: immunoSEQ multiplex PCR; the TCRdb copy retains only in-frame clones and omits some. V and J calls plus clone size are reproduced from that table; the DNA served to infer D and trimming. The table records tens of thousands of clones, approximately 87% of them present only once. This chain links TRBV18 with TRBJ1-1; D perhaps matches TRBD1 (6 bases). Sample: peripheral blood. This receptor was taken from a man older than 75 in a cohort sampled during active COVID-19. CDR3 amino acids: CASSLAGVEAFF. CDR3 bases: TGTGCCAGCTCATTGGCAGGGGTAGAAGCTTTCTTT.